Presented here are 30 T cell receptor beta chains from one specimen sequenced in a study of T-cell memory formation after mild COVID-19. Each CDR3 protein gets one entry after TCRdb re-called the 5' RACE reads with MiXCR. The sample includes 110,000 to 150,000 distinct CDR3 sequences, under 30% of them seen just once. Input material: PBMCs or a T cell subset sorted from them (not recorded which). The receptor source for this set is an adult woman who had mild COVID-19 (a few samples of this study predate the infection). Cell type and time point are not known.

This clonotype has just a few counts. The chain links TRBV12-3 or TRBV12-4 to TRBJ2-1, with TRBD1 as a possible D gene (7 bases). The CDR3 runs to 15 residues. Trimming took off 3 bases at V and 7 bases at J, with 16 bases between the two ends. The DNA for the CDR3 is TGTGCCAGCAGTTTGTCCCAGGGGGGTTGGAATGAGCAGTTCTTC. Translating gives CASSLSQGGWNEQFF.

The chain couples TRBV5-6 to TRBJ2-2; TRBD2 matches at 7 bases. Trimming took 0 bases from V and 1 from J; bases not matched to a gene: 6. The CDR3 spans 17 residues. Germline CDR1 is SGHDT and CDR2 is YYEEEE. The CDR3 coding sequence is TGTGCCAGCAGCTTGGAAATATCGGGGGGGAACACCGGGGAGCTGTTTTTT. Its translation: CASSLEISGGNTGELFF.

The V gene is TRBV21-1, the J gene TRBJ2-7. TRBV21-1 is a listed pseudogene. The CDR3 has 12 residues. CDR3 loop: CASSNRIYEQYF. CDR3 sequence (DNA): TGTGCCAGCAGCAACAGAATCTACGAGCAGTACTTC.

The chain combines TRBV12-3 or TRBV12-4 with TRBJ2-3; TRBD2 matches at 11 bases. CDR3 length equals 17 residues. The junction had 11 bases not matched to a gene; V was cut back by 5 bases and J by 4 bases. In nucleotides, the CDR3 is TGTGCCAGCAGTGACCCGACTAGCGGGATTTTCTCAGATACGCAGTATTTT. The encoded protein is CASSDPTSGIFSDTQYF.

A few counts support this clonotype. The chain employs TRBV15 and TRBJ2-3; 11 bases are shared with TRBD2. Germline V gene sequence: CDR1 LNHNV, CDR2 YYDKDF (reference sequence). This CDR3 spans 15 amino acids. With V trimmed by 3 bases and J by 6 bases, 5 bases remained unmatched. The CDR3 sequence: CATSRLAGGMDTQYF. CDR3 in DNA: TGTGCCACCAGCAGGCTAGCGGGGGGAATGGATACGCAGTATTTT.

This clonotype has a handful of counts. V is TRBV6-2 or TRBV6-3 and J is TRBJ2-3; D call uncertain. CDR1 and CDR2 from the germline V gene are MNHEY and SVGEGT. The V end lost 5 bases, the J end lost 3 bases, and 12 bases lay between the germline ends. The CDR3 length is 14 residues. This CDR3 reads CASSGIGVTDTQYF. DNA of the CDR3: TGTGCCAGCAGTGGAATAGGCGTGACAGATACGCAGTATTTT.

Regarding this clonotype: It may be a read error: a sequence one base away is much more abundant. The chain links TRBV7-9 to TRBJ2-1; D may be TRBD1 (5 bases). There are 12 residues in the CDR3. Germline assignment: CDR1 SEHNR and CDR2 FQNEAQ (reference sequence). The CDR3 loop reads CASSLGGPEKFF. CDR3 sequence (DNA): TGTGCCAGCAGCTTAGGGGGCCCTGAGAAGTTCTTC.

The chain links TRBV4-3 to TRBJ1-2; possibly TRBD1 for D (5 bases). The CDR3 is made up of 17 amino acids. Germline values: CDR1 LGHNA, CDR2 YSLEER. Trimming took off 0 bases at V and 0 bases at J, with 14 bases between the two ends. The CDR3 DNA reads TGCGCCAGCAGCCAAGATCTTGGCCAGGGCCCTAACTATGGCTACACCTTC. Translating gives CASSQDLGQGPNYGYTF.

The rearrangement joins TRBV7-9 to TRBJ2-7, with no clear D. The germline V gene has CDR1 SEHNR and CDR2 FQNEAQ (reference sequence). This CDR3 comprises 10 residues. The V and J ends lost 5 bases and 10 bases respectively, with 9 bases between them. The CDR3: CASSDVDQYF. CDR3 DNA: TGTGCCAGCAGCGATGTAGATCAGTACTTC.

DNA of the CDR3: TGTGCCAGCGGGGACTACGAGCAGTACTTC. This encodes CASGDYEQYF. The chain links TRBV7-9 to TRBJ2-7; the D is unclear. Trimming left V 8 bases short and J 3 bases short, with 5 bases between. The CDR3 is 10 residues long. Germline CDR1 is SEHNR and CDR2 is FQNEAQ (reference sequence).

This chain connects TRBV11-2 to TRBJ1-6; D not resolved. Trimming pared 1 base from V and 10 bases from J, leaving 11 bases between. The CDR3 has 14 amino acids. The V gene's germline CDR1 is SGHAT and CDR2 FQNNGV. CDR3 region: CASSLGASGSPLHF. CDR3 sequence (DNA): TGTGCCAGCAGCTTAGGGGCTTCGGGATCACCCCTCCACTTT.

This rearrangement joins TRBV20-1 to TRBJ2-3, with D hard to call. CDR1 is DFQATT, CDR2 SNEGSKA, per germline (reference sequence). V was cut by 1 base and J by 0 bases, with 8 bases left in between. This CDR3 comprises 14 residues. CDR3 in DNA: TGCAGTGCTAGAGCCTTCACTAGCACAGATACGCAGTATTTT. This sequence encodes CSARAFTSTDTQYF.

This clonotype was counted a few times. This sequence joins TRBV29-1 and TRBJ2-3, with 12 bases matching TRBD2. The V gene's germline CDR1 is SQVTM and CDR2 ANQGSEA. Trimming removed 4 bases from V and 5 bases from J; junction bases left unmatched: 10. The length of the CDR3 is 16 residues. In nucleotides, the CDR3 is TGCAGCGTTGTGGCACGTTTGACTAGCGGGAGAGATACGCAGTATTTT. This encodes CSVVARLTSGRDTQYF.

This clonotype was recorded a few times. The V call is TRBV5-1, the J call TRBJ1-1; 7 positions agree with TRBD1. CDR1 is SGHRS and CDR2 is YFSETQ in the germline V gene. This CDR3 comprises 15 residues. J gave up 3 bases and V 4 bases, and 9 bases lay outside the gene matches. In DNA, the CDR3 is TGCGCCAGCAGCCCCTATCCCGGGACAGACACTGAAGCTTTCTTT. Amino acids: CASSPYPGTDTEAFF. Filled out from reference TRBV5-1 and TRBJ1-1, the complete variable domain reads KAGVTQTPRYLIKTRGQQVTLSCSPISGHRSVSWYQQTPGQGLQFLFEYFSETQRNKGNFPGRFSGRQFSNSRSEMNVSTLELGDSALYLCASSPYPGTDTEAFFGQGTRLTVV.

The chain is built from TRBV20-1 and TRBJ1-2; D ambiguous. This CDR3 comprises 10 residues. Germline CDR1 reads DFQATT; CDR2 reads SNEGSKA (reference sequence). Trimming left V 5 bases short and J 8 bases short, with 9 bases between. The CDR3 DNA sequence: TGCAGTGCTGGCCTAGGGGGCTACACCTTC. Its protein product is CSAGLGGYTF.

The CDR3 here is CSARAREGNHYEQYF. In DNA, the CDR3 is TGCAGTGCTAGAGCACGGGAAGGGAACCACTACGAGCAGTACTTC. J is TRBJ2-7 and V is TRBV20-1; possible D gene TRBD2, 5 bases. The length of the CDR3 is 15 residues. CDR1 DFQATT and CDR2 SNEGSKA come from the germline V gene (reference sequence). V was trimmed by 1 base and J by 3 bases, leaving 16 bases between them.

This chain uses TRBV7-9 with TRBJ1-4, with 7 bases aligning to TRBD1. Germline V gene data show CDR1 as SEHNR and CDR2 as FQNEAQ (reference sequence). CDR3 length equals 14 residues. The V segment lost 3 bases and the J segment 5 bases; nucleotides outside the gene matches: 3. The CDR3 loop is CASSLTGTNEKLFF. The CDR3 nucleotides are TGTGCCAGCAGCTTGACAGGGACCAATGAAAAACTGTTTTTT.

This chain uses TRBV27 with TRBJ2-7, with 10 bases that match TRBD1. Germline-derived CDR1 and CDR2 are MNHEY and SMNVEV (reference sequence). V lost 3 bases, J lost 6 bases, and 11 bases stayed unmatched. This CDR3 is built from 16 residues. CDR3 amino acids: CASSFSGGGQGFEQYF. CDR3 bases: TGTGCCAGCAGTTTTTCTGGCGGGGGACAGGGGTTCGAGCAGTACTTC.

This clonotype was picked up many times. V is TRBV6-1 and J is TRBJ1-1, with D tentatively TRBD1 (6 bases). There are 13 residues in the CDR3. Germline V gene lookup returns CDR1 MNHNS and CDR2 SASEGT. Deletions cut 3 bases from V and 12 bases from J, with 17 bases between. The CDR3 here is CASSDYLDSSPFF. The CDR3 region has the DNA TGTGCCAGCAGTGACTACTTGGACAGTTCCCCTTTCTTT.

V and J are TRBV7-9 and TRBJ1-5; D unresolved. Germline assignment: CDR1 SEHNR and CDR2 FQNEAQ (reference sequence). This CDR3 region has 15 residues. Trimming stripped 1 base from V and 3 bases from J, with 10 bases between. The CDR3 is CASSLDGENNQPQHF. CDR3 DNA: TGTGCCAGCAGCTTAGACGGGGAGAACAATCAGCCCCAGCATTTT.

This chain connects TRBV5-6 to TRBJ2-1; D is unclear. The germline V gene has CDR1 SGHDT and CDR2 YYEEEE. Trimming shortened V by 3 bases and J by 7 bases, and 17 bases separated the two germline ends. The CDR3 is 15 amino acids. CDR3 residues: CASSSGRQYGNEQFF. DNA for the CDR3: TGTGCCAGCAGCTCGGGTAGGCAGTACGGGAATGAGCAGTTCTTC.

V and J are TRBV28 and TRBJ1-1; TRBD1 might be the D (5 bases). The CDR3 consists of 15 residues. Germline loops: CDR1 MDHEN, CDR2 SYDVKM. V dropped 3 bases and J dropped 0 bases, with 11 bases sitting between them. In nucleotides, the CDR3 is TGTGCCAGCAGTTTCGGTCAGGGCCTGAACACTGAAGCTTTCTTT. It is translated as CASSFGQGLNTEAFF.

V and J are TRBV5-1 and TRBJ1-1; perhaps TRBD1 as D (5 bases). V lost 0 bases, J lost 1 base, and 13 bases lay in between. CDR1 is SGHRS, CDR2 YFSETQ, per germline. The CDR3 is 16 residues long. This CDR3 is CASSLGTGRWNTEAFF. DNA of the CDR3: TGCGCCAGCAGCTTGGGTACAGGACGGTGGAACACTGAAGCTTTCTTT.

The chain links TRBV5-6 to TRBJ2-1, with a tentative D call TRBD1 (6 bases). The germline gives CDR1 SGHDT, CDR2 YYEEEE. CDR3 length equals 15 residues. Trimming removed 0 bases at V and 7 bases at J, with 14 bases between. The CDR3 region has the DNA TGTGCCAGCAGCTTGGTGGGGGCGCCGGATAATGAGCAGTTCTTC. Its protein is CASSLVGAPDNEQFF.

The genes are TRBV7-2 and TRBJ2-3, with unresolved D. Germline CDR1 reads SGHTA; CDR2 reads FQGNSA. V lost 0 bases, J lost 6 bases, and 7 bases lay in between. This CDR3 has 13 amino acids. Written as DNA, the CDR3 is TGTGCCAGCAGCTTAGCTAGGGTTGATACGCAGTATTTT. As protein: CASSLARVDTQYF.

The chain has TRBV20-1 and TRBJ2-5; D may match TRBD1 or TRBD2 (5 bases each). CDR3 length: 12 amino acids. The V gene's germline CDR1 is DFQATT and CDR2 SNEGSKA (reference sequence). Trimming removed 5 bases at V and 5 bases at J, with 12 bases between. CDR3 DNA sequence: TGCAGTGCTCCGGTGAGGGGCGAGACCCAGTACTTC. Protein product: CSAPVRGETQYF.

The table lists this clonotype with a few counts. V usage is TRBV4-1 and J usage is TRBJ1-2; TRBD1 matches at 9 bases. The CDR3 is 14 amino acids. The germline V gene has CDR1 MGHRA and CDR2 YSYEKL. V gave up 3 bases and J gave up 4 bases; unmatched junction bases: 3. DNA for the CDR3: TGCGCCAGCAGCCAGACAGGGGGACTCTATGGCTACACCTTC. This encodes CASSQTGGLYGYTF.

The genes are TRBV28 and TRBJ1-2, with TRBD1 matching over 8 bases. This CDR3 has 14 residues. Trimming cost V 9 bases and J 6 bases; bases outside gene matches: 12. Germline V lookup: CDR1 MDHEN, CDR2 SYDVKM. In DNA, the CDR3 is TGTGCCAGTTCGGGACCGGACAGGGTCAATGGCTACACCTTC. It is translated as CASSGPDRVNGYTF.

The chain combines TRBV24-1 with TRBJ2-5, with 11 bases lining up with TRBD2. The CDR3 runs to 18 residues. With 3 bases clipped from V and 0 bases from J, the junction kept 8 bases outside the gene matches. Per the germline V gene, CDR1 is KGHDR and CDR2 is SFDVKD. As DNA, the CDR3 is TGTGCCACCAGTGATCCAACCTCTAGCGGGGGGAACCAAGAGACCCAGTACTTC. Translation gives CATSDPTSSGGNQETQYF.

This clonotype has more than one count but fewer than ten. J is TRBJ2-3 and V is TRBV2, with D maybe TRBD1 (6 bases). The V end was cut by 9 bases, the J end by 6 bases, with 19 bases between. This CDR3 has 14 residues. In germline, CDR1 is SNHLY, CDR2 FYNNEI. In DNA form, the CDR3 reads TGTGCCAGACGGACAGCGGCCCGGAGGGATACGCAGTATTTT. It yields the protein CARRTAARRDTQYF.